The present T cell receptor beta chain was sequenced within a study of control samples from healthy donors and cancer patients (dated by TCRdb to between 2020 and 2021). Including cysteine and phenylalanine, the CDR3 has 16 amino acids. CDR3 DNA only is kept here, 48 bases in frame from base 1. The germline V gene encodes CDR1 SGDLS and CDR2 YYNGEE. Here V drops 0 bases and J drops 3 bases, and the junction holds 4 bases not matched to any gene. Notes on this clone: Its antigen is currently not known. Base qualities are not provided; no much larger clone lies one nucleotide away.

Library preparation employed the immunoSEQ multiplex PCR assay. TCRdb carries this immuneACCESS record with in-frame sequences only. Its versions omit some clonotypes, under half of them owing to an unresolved V gene in the studies checked, with the rest unexplained. The sample includes roughly 100,000 clones, with around 88% observed a single time. Jointly, the top ten make up 12% to 15% of the sample. Recombination linked TRBV9 to TRBJ2-7; TRBD2 lines up with 12 middle nucleotides. The sequenced sample was blood. This receptor was taken from a man younger than 40 in good health. The nucleotide sequence reads TGTGCCAGCAGCGTAGTACCGACTAGCGGGAGCTACGAGCAGTACTTC. This codes for CASSVVPTSGSYEQYF.